The present TCR beta chain was sequenced within a study of shared clonotypes between healthy human individuals. Study summary: A donor's plate count was three for CD4 naive and three for CD4 memory; CD8 naive had two and CD8 memory one.

Overall study findings and caveats: Among donors, the sharing of clonotypes was expected to be influenced by sequencing depth. On the whole, naive subsets had larger estimated richness than memory subsets had.

Naive CD8 populations comprised CD45RO-negative cells positively selected for CCR7, excluding terminally differentiated effector memory CD45RA+ cells. Donors had no recently reported acute infections or vaccinations and were HIV-negative. A remark on this clone: Its matching antigen is unknown.

The CDR3 runs to 16 residues. Germline V CDR1 and CDR2: LNHDA, SQIVND (reference sequence). With 1 base removed from V and 1 base from J, the gap between germline ends came to 11 bases. Assay used: immunoSEQ multiplex PCR; TCRdb lists only in-frame clones, some missing. This sample carries around 600,000 clones, about 95% of them seen once, and the ten largest clones take around 0.11%. V gene TRBV19 combines with J gene TRBJ1-5, with D maybe TRBD1 (5 bases). The sequenced sample was naive CD8+ T cells sorted from blood. The TCR was taken from a woman aged 25 to 45 in good health. CDR3 amino acids: CASSIGRGPSNQPQHF. The CDR3 DNA reads TGTGCCAGTAGTATAGGGAGGGGCCCAAGCAATCAGCCCCAGCATTTT.